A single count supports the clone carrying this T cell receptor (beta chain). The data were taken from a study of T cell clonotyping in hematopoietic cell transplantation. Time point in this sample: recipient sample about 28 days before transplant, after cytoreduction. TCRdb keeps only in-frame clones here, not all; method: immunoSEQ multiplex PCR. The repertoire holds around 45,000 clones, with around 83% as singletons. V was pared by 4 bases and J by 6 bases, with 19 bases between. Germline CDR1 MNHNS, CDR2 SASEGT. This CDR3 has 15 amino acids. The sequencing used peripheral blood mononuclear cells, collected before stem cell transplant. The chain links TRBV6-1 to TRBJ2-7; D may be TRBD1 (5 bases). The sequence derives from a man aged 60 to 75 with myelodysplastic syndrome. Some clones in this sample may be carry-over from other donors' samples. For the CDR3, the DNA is TGTGCCAGCAGTGGGCAACAGGTCGCCGCCATCGAGCAGTACTTC. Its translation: CASSGQQVAAIEQYF.